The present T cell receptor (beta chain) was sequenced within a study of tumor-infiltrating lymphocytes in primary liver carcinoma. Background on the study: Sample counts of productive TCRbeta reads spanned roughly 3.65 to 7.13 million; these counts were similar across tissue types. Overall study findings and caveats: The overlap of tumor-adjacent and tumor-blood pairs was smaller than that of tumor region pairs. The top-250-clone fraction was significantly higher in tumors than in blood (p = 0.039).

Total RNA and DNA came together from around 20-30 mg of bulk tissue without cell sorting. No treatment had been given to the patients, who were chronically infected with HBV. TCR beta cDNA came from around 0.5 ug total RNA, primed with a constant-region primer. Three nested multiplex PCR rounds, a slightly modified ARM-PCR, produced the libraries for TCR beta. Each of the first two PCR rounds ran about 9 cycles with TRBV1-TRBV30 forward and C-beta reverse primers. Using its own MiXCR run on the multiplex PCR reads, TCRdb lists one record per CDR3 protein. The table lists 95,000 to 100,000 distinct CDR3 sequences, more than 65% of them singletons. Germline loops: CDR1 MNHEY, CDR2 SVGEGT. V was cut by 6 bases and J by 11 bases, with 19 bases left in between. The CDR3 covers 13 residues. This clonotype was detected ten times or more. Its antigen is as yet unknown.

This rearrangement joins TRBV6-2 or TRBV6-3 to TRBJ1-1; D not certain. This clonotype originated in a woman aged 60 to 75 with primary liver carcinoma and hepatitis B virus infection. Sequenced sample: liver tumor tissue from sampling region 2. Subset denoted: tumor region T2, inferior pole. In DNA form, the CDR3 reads TGTGCCAGCAGCCATAAAGACCGGCTTCACGCTTTCTTT. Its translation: CASSHKDRLHAFF.